Listed here are 14 T cell receptor beta chains from one sample, sequenced in a study of blood T cell repertoires in COVID-19. Here immunoSEQ multiplex PCR was the method, and the copy in TCRdb shows in-frame clones only, minus some. The sample records about 160,000 clones, roughly four fifths being singletons. The sample consisted of peripheral blood. The source of these receptors is a human donor with acute or convalescent COVID-19. The donor label of this sample is uncertain.

The chain combines TRBV5-1 with TRBJ2-5; 9 bases line up with TRBD2. V shed 0 bases, J shed 5 bases, and the junction held 8 bases outside the gene matches. This CDR3 has 16 residues. CDR1 is SGHRS, CDR2 YFSETQ, per germline. CDR3 nucleotide sequence: TGCGCCAGCAGCTTGGCGCAGCGGGGGGCGAGGGAGACCCAGTACTTC. It specifies CASSLAQRGARETQYF.

The chain couples TRBV7-9 to TRBJ1-4; D might be TRBD1 (6 bases). From germline, CDR1 is SEHNR and CDR2 FQNEAQ (reference sequence). The germline V and J ends were trimmed by 5 bases and 2 bases, with 9 bases remaining between them. This CDR3 has 14 residues. In nucleotides, the CDR3 is TGTGCCAGCAGCGAAGGACAGACTAATGAAAAACTGTTTTTT. Amino acid sequence: CASSEGQTNEKLFF.

The chain links TRBV30 to TRBJ1-2; no firm D call. The CDR3 length is 16 residues. V gave up 4 bases and J gave up 0 bases, with 18 bases separating them. Germline CDR1 GTSNPN, CDR2 SVGIG (reference sequence). DNA for the CDR3: TGTGCCTGGATGGAGGTGATAAGGTCTTCTAACTATGGCTACACCTTC. Its protein product is CAWMEVIRSSNYGYTF.

This chain links TRBV6-1 with TRBJ1-5, with TRBD1 matching 7 bases. CDR3 size: 19 residues. V lost 1 base and J lost 5; bases outside the gene matches: 17. CDR1 is MNHNS and CDR2 is SASEGT in the germline V gene. The DNA of the CDR3 is TGTGCCAGCAGTGAAGTGGGGGTCTATGGACAGGTAGTAGATCAGCCCCAGCATTTT. This sequence encodes CASSEVGVYGQVVDQPQHF.

The sample holds one count of this clone. The rearrangement uses TRBV10-1 and TRBJ2-1, with 12 bases matching TRBD2. CDR1 is WNHNN, CDR2 SYGVQD, per germline (reference sequence). The CDR3 is 15 residues long. V dropped 8 bases and J dropped 1; count of bases not matched to a gene: 3. DNA of the CDR3: TGCGCCAGCCGGACTAGCGGGGAATCCTACAATGAGCAGTTCTTC. It codes for CASRTSGESYNEQFF.

V is TRBV4-1 and J is TRBJ2-3, with 10 bases identical to TRBD1. V lost 3 bases, J lost 4 bases, and 4 bases stayed unmatched. Per germline, CDR1 MGHRA and CDR2 YSYEKL. The CDR3 length is 15 residues. CDR3 residues: CASSQPGQGPDTQYF. The CDR3 region has the DNA TGCGCCAGCAGCCAGCCGGGACAGGGGCCAGATACGCAGTATTTT.

This chain connects TRBV3-1 (or the pseudogene TRBV3-2) to TRBJ1-2; 7 positions agree with TRBD1. Germline CDR1 is LGHDT and CDR2 is YNNKEL (reference sequence). With 0 bases clipped from V and 4 bases from J, the junction kept 5 bases outside the gene matches. The CDR3 loop spans 15 amino acids. The CDR3 loop reads CASSQEGGRAYGYTF. The CDR3 coding sequence is TGTGCCAGCAGCCAAGAAGGGGGCAGGGCCTATGGCTACACCTTC.

This clone has just one count. The rearrangement uses TRBV11-3 and TRBJ2-3; 16 bases line up with TRBD2. CDR1 and CDR2 (germline): SGHNT, YENEEA. V dropped 0 bases and J dropped 1; count of bases not matched to a gene: 10. The CDR3 is 21 amino acids. CDR3 DNA: TGTGCCAGCAGCTTAGAGAGAAGGGGACTAGCGGGGGGGCCGGGCACAGATACGCAGTATTTT. This codes for CASSLERRGLAGGPGTDTQYF.

The V gene is TRBV7-2, the J gene TRBJ1-5; D may be TRBD1 (5 bases). Trimming cost V 5 bases and J 6 bases, with 23 bases left between them. The CDR3 totals 17 residues. Germline lookup yields CDR1 SGHTA and CDR2 FQGNSA. The CDR3 loop is CASSPSREWGGGQPQHF. CDR3 sequence (DNA): TGTGCCAGCAGCCCAAGCCGGGAATGGGGGGGAGGTCAGCCCCAGCATTTT.

V gene TRBV6-4 combines with J gene TRBJ1-1, with unresolved D. CDR3 length: 13 amino acids. The germline CDR1 and CDR2 sequences are MRHNA and SNTAGT. The V end was cut by 6 bases, the J end by 2 bases, with 10 bases between. CDR3 in DNA: TGTGCCAGCAGATTGGACTTCAACACTGAAGCTTTCTTT. It is translated as CASRLDFNTEAFF.

The chain couples TRBV28 to TRBJ1-2; possible D gene TRBD1, 5 bases. The germline V and J ends were trimmed by 10 bases and 4 bases, with 19 bases remaining between them. The CDR3 is 14 residues long. Germline V lookup: CDR1 MDHEN, CDR2 SYDVKM. CDR3 residues: CAIQRGGEPYGYTF. For the CDR3, the DNA is TGTGCCATCCAAAGGGGCGGGGAACCCTATGGCTACACCTTC.

The rearrangement uses TRBV11-3 and TRBJ1-5, with 9 positions matching TRBD1. The germline V gene has CDR1 SGHNT and CDR2 YENEEA. V lost 5 bases and J lost 10; bases outside the gene matches: 6. The CDR3 totals 13 residues. The CDR3 DNA reads TGTGCCAGCAGCCCGGACAGGGGACCACCCCAGCATTTT. Protein: CASSPDRGPPQHF.

This clone occurred a few times. The V gene is TRBV7-9, the J gene TRBJ1-2, with D maybe TRBD1 (6 bases). Germline V lookup: CDR1 SEHNR, CDR2 FQNEAQ (reference sequence). V was trimmed by 5 bases and J by 7 bases, leaving 14 bases between them. The CDR3 is 13 residues long. Written as DNA, the CDR3 is TGTGCCAGCAGCCCTCCCGGGACAAGTGGCTACACCTTC. This sequence encodes CASSPPGTSGYTF.

The rearrangement uses TRBV10-2 and TRBJ1-1, with D unresolved. CDR3 length equals 12 residues. V lost 8 bases and J 0 bases, leaving 7 bases between the germline ends. Per germline, CDR1 WSHSY and CDR2 SAAADI. The chain's CDR3 is CASRLLNTEAFF. DNA of the CDR3: TGCGCCAGCCGTCTCCTGAACACTGAAGCTTTCTTT.